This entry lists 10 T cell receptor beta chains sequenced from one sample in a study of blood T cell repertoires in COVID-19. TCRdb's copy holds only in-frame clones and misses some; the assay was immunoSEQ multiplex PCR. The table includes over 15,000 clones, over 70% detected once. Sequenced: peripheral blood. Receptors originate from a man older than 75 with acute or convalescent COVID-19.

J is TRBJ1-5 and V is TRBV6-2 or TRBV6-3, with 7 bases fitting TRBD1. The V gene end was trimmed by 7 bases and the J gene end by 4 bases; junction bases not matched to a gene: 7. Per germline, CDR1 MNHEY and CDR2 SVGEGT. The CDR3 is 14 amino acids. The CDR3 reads CASTPGTVNQPQHF. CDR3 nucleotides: TGTGCCAGCACCCCCGGGACAGTGAATCAGCCCCAGCATTTT.

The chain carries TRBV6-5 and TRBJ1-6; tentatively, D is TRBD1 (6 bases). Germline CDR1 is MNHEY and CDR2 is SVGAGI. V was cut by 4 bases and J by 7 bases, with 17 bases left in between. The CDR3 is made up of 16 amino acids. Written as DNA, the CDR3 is TGTGCCAGCAGTTCCATGCCCGGGGGGGGCAATTCACCCCTCCACTTT. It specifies CASSSMPGGGNSPLHF.

CDR3 nucleotide sequence: TGTGCCAGCAAAGCCGGGACTAGCGGGTGGAATGAGCAGTTCTTC. It specifies CASKAGTSGWNEQFF. This rearrangement joins TRBV3-1 (or the pseudogene TRBV3-2) to TRBJ2-1, with 12 bases identical to TRBD2. Germline loops: CDR1 LGHDT, CDR2 YNNKEL (reference sequence). Trimming removed 7 bases from V and 7 bases from J; junction bases left unmatched: 8. The CDR3 runs 15 residues.

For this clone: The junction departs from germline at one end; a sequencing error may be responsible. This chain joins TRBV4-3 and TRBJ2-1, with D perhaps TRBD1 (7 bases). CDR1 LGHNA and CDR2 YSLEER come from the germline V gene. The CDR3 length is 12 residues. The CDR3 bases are TGCGCCAGCAGCCAAGATCGGGGGACAGCACTCTTC. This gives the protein CASSQDRGTALF.

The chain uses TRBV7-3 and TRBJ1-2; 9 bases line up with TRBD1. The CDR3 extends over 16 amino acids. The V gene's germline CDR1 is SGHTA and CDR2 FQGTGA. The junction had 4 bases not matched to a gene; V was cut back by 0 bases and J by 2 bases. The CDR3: CASSLTAGTGNYGYTF. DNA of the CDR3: TGTGCCAGCAGCTTAACTGCCGGGACAGGGAACTATGGCTACACCTTC.

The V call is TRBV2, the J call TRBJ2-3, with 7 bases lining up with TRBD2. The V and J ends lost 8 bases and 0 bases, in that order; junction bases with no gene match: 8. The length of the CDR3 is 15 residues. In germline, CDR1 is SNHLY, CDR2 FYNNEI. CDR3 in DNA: TGTGCCAGCGGCGGGACTACCCCTAGCACAGATACGCAGTATTTT. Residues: CASGGTTPSTDTQYF.

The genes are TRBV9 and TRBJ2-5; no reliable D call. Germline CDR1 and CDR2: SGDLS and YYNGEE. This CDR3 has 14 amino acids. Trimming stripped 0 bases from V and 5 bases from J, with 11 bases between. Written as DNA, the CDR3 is TGTGCCAGCAGCGTAGCTGAGAACTGGGAGACCCAGTACTTC. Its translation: CASSVAENWETQYF.

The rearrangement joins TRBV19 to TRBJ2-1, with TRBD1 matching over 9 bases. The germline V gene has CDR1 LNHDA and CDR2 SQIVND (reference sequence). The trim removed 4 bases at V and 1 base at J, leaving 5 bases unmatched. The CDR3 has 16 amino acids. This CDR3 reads CASSTGTGTSYNEQFF. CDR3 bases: TGTGCCAGTAGTACCGGGACAGGGACATCCTACAATGAGCAGTTCTTC.

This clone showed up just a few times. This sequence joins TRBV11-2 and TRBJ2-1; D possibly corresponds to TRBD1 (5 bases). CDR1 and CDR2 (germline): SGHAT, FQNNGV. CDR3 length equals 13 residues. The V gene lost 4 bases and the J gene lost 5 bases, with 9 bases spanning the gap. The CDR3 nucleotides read TGTGCCAGCAGCTCGCGCAGGGACAATGAGCAGTTCTTC. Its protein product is CASSSRRDNEQFF.

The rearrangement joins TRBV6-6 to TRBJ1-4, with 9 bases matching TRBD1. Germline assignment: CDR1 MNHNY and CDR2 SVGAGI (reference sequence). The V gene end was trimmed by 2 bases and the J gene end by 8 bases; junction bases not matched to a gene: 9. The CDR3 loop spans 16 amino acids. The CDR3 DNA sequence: TGTGCCAGCAGTTACCTAAACAGGGGGCGAGAGGAAAAACTGTTTTTT. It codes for CASSYLNRGREEKLFF.